This T cell receptor (beta chain) was sequenced for a study of blood T cell repertoires in COVID-19. Study-wide context: Samples of COVID-19 (acute and convalescent) were obtained from the United States, Italy and Spain. From T cells, B-cell-depleted T cells, or PBMCs came the material, which was cDNA or gDNA.

CDR3 length equals 14 residues. Germline-derived CDR1 and CDR2 are SGHTA and FQGNSA. The germline V and J ends were trimmed by 5 bases and 4 bases, with 14 bases remaining between them. Original analysis: Cell counts per sample came from amplifying reference gene primers. The method was immunoSEQ multiplex PCR; TCRdb's version includes in-frame clones alone and lacks a portion of them. The V and J calls and the clone size are those of that table, but D and trimming were determined from the DNA. The sample yields under 100,000 clones, about 83% seen once. This clone occurred once. V and J are TRBV7-2 and TRBJ1-1, with D maybe TRBD1 (5 bases). Material: peripheral blood. This receptor was identified in a woman in her fifties or sixties with acute or convalescent COVID-19. The CDR3 bases are TGTGCCAGCAGCGTCCTCAGGGATAGCACTGAAGCTTTCTTT. Its protein is CASSVLRDSTEAFF.